This TCR beta chain was retrieved from a study of T cell responses to AZD1222 COVID-19 vaccine. The overall study: Both about-4-week and about-12-week second-dose recipients were combined.

The assay was immunoSEQ multiplex PCR, and TCRdb's table has in-frame clones only and misses some. The sample includes roughly 140,000 clones, around 88% of them seen just once. Broader study findings: Spike-specific TCR breadth and depth were elevated following two AZD1222 doses.

V was shortened by 5 bases and J by 4 bases, with 9 bases between the two germline ends. The CDR3 spans 11 residues. Germline CDR1 reads GTSNPN; CDR2 reads SVGIG (reference sequence). With respect to this clone: Its antigen is unidentified.

The J gene is TRBJ2-7, the V gene TRBV30; D may be TRBD2 (6 bases). Sequencing used peripheral blood, obtained on day 0 of AZD1222 vaccination. The sequence came from an adult in good health. The CDR3 coding sequence is TGTGCCTGGGCTAGCGTTTACGAGCAGTACTTC. Its translation is CAWASVYEQYF.